The 32 T cell receptor beta chains reported below all come from one sample, sequenced in a study of T cell changes during pregnancy in multiple sclerosis. Data came from immunoSEQ multiplex PCR; TCRdb stores just in-frame clones and leaves some out. The sample carries some 70,000 clones, roughly nine tenths recorded once. The starting material was peripheral blood, obtained in the second trimester of pregnancy. Receptors originate from a female donor in good health, enrolled as a control in a pregnancy study.

This rearrangement joins TRBV6-4 to TRBJ2-3; D perhaps matches TRBD2 (6 bases). V was pared by 10 bases and J by 2 bases, with 13 bases between. CDR3 size: 13 residues. The germline V gene has CDR1 MRHNA and CDR2 SNTAGT. The CDR3 coding sequence is TGTGCCACCAGCCCGGGGGACACAGATACGCAGTATTTT. This codes for CATSPGDTDTQYF.

This sequence joins TRBV5-4 and TRBJ1-2, with TRBD1 matching 9 bases. V shed 0 bases and J 4 bases; nucleotides not matched to a gene: 1. Looked up from germline, CDR1 is SGHNT and CDR2 is YYREEE (reference sequence). The CDR3 has 14 amino acids. DNA of the CDR3: TGTGCCAGCAGCTTGGACAGGGGGCTCTATGGCTACACCTTC. Translating it yields CASSLDRGLYGYTF.

The V and J genes are TRBV19 and TRBJ1-2, with unresolved D. This CDR3 has 14 residues. V lost 6 bases, J lost 4 bases, and 15 bases lay in between. Germline values: CDR1 LNHDA, CDR2 SQIVND (reference sequence). The CDR3: CASSMGQSPYGYTF. The CDR3 region has the DNA TGTGCCAGTAGCATGGGCCAAAGCCCCTATGGCTACACCTTC.

The chain has TRBV6-5 and TRBJ1-5; no definite D call. CDR3 length equals 14 residues. The V gene lost 6 bases and the J gene lost 1 base, with 10 bases spanning the gap. The V gene's germline CDR1 is MNHEY and CDR2 SVGAGI. The CDR3 coding sequence is TGTGCCAGCAGCCCCCTCGGGAGCAATCAGCCCCAGCATTTT. Translated, it gives CASSPLGSNQPQHF.

The sample holds one count of this clone. The CDR3 sequence: CASSSDFRGGREKLFF. In nucleotides, the CDR3 is TGTGCCAGCAGTTCGGACTTTCGGGGAGGGAGAGAAAAACTGTTTTTT. The rearrangement uses TRBV9 and TRBJ1-4; no reliable D call. The CDR3 is made up of 16 amino acids. Germline V gene lookup returns CDR1 SGDLS and CDR2 YYNGEE. The germline V and J ends were trimmed by 5 bases and 8 bases, with 22 bases remaining between them.

The chain links TRBV4-3 to TRBJ2-3, with 15 bases lining up with TRBD2. Germline loops: CDR1 LGHNA, CDR2 YSLEER. After removal of 1 base from V and 5 bases from J, the junction contained 7 bases not matched to a gene. The CDR3 sequence is 18 residues long. DNA of the CDR3: TGCGCCAGCAGCCAAGGGGTGAGGGGACTAGCGGGGGGAGATACGCAGTATTTT. It specifies CASSQGVRGLAGGDTQYF.

This clone was counted a single time. The chain recombines TRBV7-6 with TRBJ2-1; 12 nucleotides align to TRBD2. The V and J ends lost 5 bases and 7 bases, in that order; junction bases with no gene match: 9. Germline V gene lookup returns CDR1 SGHVS and CDR2 FNYEAQ. The CDR3 extends over 16 amino acids. CDR3 protein: CASSPRGTSGRNEQFF. The CDR3 nucleotides read TGTGCCAGCAGCCCTAGGGGGACTAGCGGGCGAAATGAGCAGTTCTTC.

The CDR3 nucleotides read TGTGCCAGCAGTGCCTTTAAAAAATCCTCCTTGGGCTGGCTGTTTTTT. This translates into CASSAFKKSSLGWLFF. The chain carries TRBV27 and TRBJ2-2; no clear D. This CDR3 has 16 residues. Germline values: CDR1 MNHEY, CDR2 SMNVEV (reference sequence). V was pared by 5 bases and J by 13 bases, with 26 bases between.

J is TRBJ2-7 and V is TRBV28; tentative D call: TRBD1 (5 bases). Germline values: CDR1 MDHEN, CDR2 SYDVKM. Deletions cut 3 bases from V and 4 bases from J, with 13 bases between. The CDR3 consists of 14 residues. The DNA of the CDR3 is TGTGCCAGCAGTTTTCAGGGTGGTCAGTACGAGCAGTACTTC. Amino acid sequence: CASSFQGGQYEQYF.

The chain is built from TRBV5-1 and TRBJ1-6; 7 bases agree with TRBD1. CDR3 length: 15 residues. Germline CDR1 reads SGHRS; CDR2 reads YFSETQ. Unmatched junction bases numbered 8, after V lost 4 bases and J lost 7 bases. CDR3 loop: CASSIMPGQNSPLHF. CDR3 bases: TGCGCCAGCAGCATAATGCCGGGACAGAATTCACCCCTCCACTTT.

The chain recombines TRBV9 with TRBJ1-2; D is possibly TRBD1 (5 bases). The CDR3 runs to 11 residues. The germline V gene encodes CDR1 SGDLS and CDR2 YYNGEE. V was trimmed by 3 bases and J by 8 bases, leaving 8 bases between them. CDR3: CASSDTGGYTF. The DNA of the CDR3 is TGTGCCAGCAGCGACACAGGAGGCTACACCTTC.

This chain joins TRBV7-9 and TRBJ1-1; no definite D call. V was trimmed by 6 bases and J by 3 bases, leaving 5 bases between them. The CDR3 is 11 residues long. From germline, CDR1 is SEHNR and CDR2 FQNEAQ (reference sequence). The CDR3 coding sequence is TGTGCCAGCAGTCTAGACACTGAAGCTTTCTTT. This codes for CASSLDTEAFF.

The chain carries TRBV4-1 and TRBJ1-5; D gene unclear. Germline V lookup: CDR1 MGHRA, CDR2 YSYEKL. The CDR3 runs 14 residues. The V end lost 0 bases, the J end lost 7 bases, and 10 bases lay between the germline ends. Here the CDR3 DNA reads TGCGCCAGCAGCCAAGAAATGAGGGTACAGCCCCAGCATTTT. This encodes CASSQEMRVQPQHF.

The chain links TRBV6-6 to TRBJ1-1; D remains ambiguous. This CDR3 region has 13 residues. V lost 4 bases, J lost 2 bases, and 8 bases lay in between. CDR1 and CDR2 from the germline V gene are MNHNY and SVGAGI (reference sequence). CDR3 coding DNA: TGTGCCAGCAGTTCCGGTCCCAACACTGAAGCTTTCTTT. Its protein product is CASSSGPNTEAFF.

The chain carries TRBV13 and TRBJ2-1, with 8 bases fitting TRBD2. Germline values: CDR1 PRHDT, CDR2 FYEKMQ (reference sequence). This CDR3 is built from 19 residues. V shed 2 bases, J shed 4 bases, and the junction held 16 bases outside the gene matches. As DNA, the CDR3 is TGTGCCAGCAGCTTACAGGAGGGCAATAAGCGGGGGATTTACAATGAGCAGTTCTTC. Translated: CASSLQEGNKRGIYNEQFF.

The V and J genes are TRBV9 and TRBJ1-4, with a weak D call TRBD1 (6 bases). CDR1 is SGDLS and CDR2 is YYNGEE in the germline V gene. V lost 2 bases and J lost 0, with 20 bases in between. The CDR3 spans 19 residues. The CDR3 is CASSVIVRTVTSTNEKLFF. For the CDR3, the DNA is TGTGCCAGCAGCGTTATAGTCAGGACAGTTACTTCAACTAATGAAAAACTGTTTTTT.

CDR3 residues: CASSYSVTKNTIYF. The DNA of the CDR3 is TGTGCCAGCAGTTACTCGGTTACAAAAAACACCATATATTTT. V and J are TRBV6-6 and TRBJ1-3; D uncertain. The germline V and J ends were trimmed by 0 bases and 6 bases, with 9 bases remaining between them. The CDR3 runs 14 residues. The V gene's germline CDR1 is MNHNY and CDR2 SVGAGI (reference sequence).

To note about this clone: The same CDR3 also results from other DNA sequences found in this sample. The J gene is TRBJ2-7, the V gene TRBV2, with TRBD1 matching 10 bases. V gave up 6 bases and J gave up 4 bases; unmatched junction bases: 0. Germline CDR1 is SNHLY and CDR2 is FYNNEI. The CDR3 is 12 amino acids. The CDR3 spells CASRDRGYEQYF. DNA for the CDR3: TGTGCCAGCAGGGACAGGGGGTACGAGCAGTACTTC.

The table lists this clone with a count of one. The chain links TRBV30 to TRBJ1-2; no firm D call. This CDR3 region has 12 residues. V was trimmed by 5 bases and J by 7 bases, leaving 14 bases between them. The germline gives CDR1 GTSNPN, CDR2 SVGIG (reference sequence). The CDR3 is CAWAGHEGGYTF. The CDR3 DNA is TGTGCCTGGGCCGGCCACGAGGGTGGCTACACCTTC.

This clone was recorded a few times. The chain couples TRBV29-1 to TRBJ1-1; D is uncertain. Trimming removed 6 bases from V and 1 base from J, with 15 bases in between. The germline V gene encodes CDR1 SQVTM and CDR2 ANQGSEA. The CDR3 loop spans 14 amino acids. CDR3 in amino acids: CSVKDTRWNTEAFF. CDR3 in DNA: TGCAGCGTCAAGGATACCAGGTGGAACACTGAAGCTTTCTTT.

The J gene is TRBJ2-3, the V gene TRBV18; D possibly corresponds to TRBD1 (5 bases). Trimming removed 3 bases from V and 6 bases from J, with 19 bases in between. The CDR3 loop spans 16 amino acids. Germline V gene sequence: CDR1 KGHSH, CDR2 LQKENI. The CDR3 loop is CASSPLGVFGKDTQYF. The CDR3 DNA is TGTGCCAGCTCACCCCTAGGGGTATTTGGTAAGGATACGCAGTATTTT.

The V and J genes are TRBV5-1 and TRBJ2-5, with 9 nucleotides matching TRBD1. Trimming at V came to 0 bases and at J to 5 bases, leaving 5 bases not matched to a gene. The CDR3 is 15 amino acids. From germline, CDR1 is SGHRS and CDR2 YFSETQ. For the CDR3, the DNA is TGCGCCAGCAGCTTGGAGGGGACAGGGCCGGAGACCCAGTACTTC. Translation: CASSLEGTGPETQYF. Full variable domain (rest looked up from reference TRBV5-1 and TRBJ2-5): KAGVTQTPRYLIKTRGQQVTLSCSPISGHRSVSWYQQTPGQGLQFLFEYFSETQRNKGNFPGRFSGRQFSNSRSEMNVSTLELGDSALYLCASSLEGTGPETQYFGPGTRLLVL.

The V gene is TRBV28, the J gene TRBJ2-5; 7 bases map to TRBD1. The V gene's germline CDR1 is MDHEN and CDR2 SYDVKM. The CDR3 covers 15 residues. After removal of 6 bases from V and 5 bases from J, the junction contained 12 bases not matched to a gene. CDR3 in DNA: TGTGCCAGCAGCGAGCCACGGACAGGTGTGGAGACCCAGTACTTC. This sequence encodes CASSEPRTGVETQYF.

This chain uses TRBV25-1 with TRBJ1-3, with 9 bases matching TRBD1. The CDR3 length is 17 residues. Germline assignment: CDR1 MGHDK and CDR2 SYGVNS. J lost 1 base, V lost 4 bases, and 8 bases had no gene match. Written as DNA, the CDR3 is TGTGCCAGCAGTGGTTGGACAGGGGAGCGTTCTGGAAACACCATATATTTT. Protein: CASSGWTGERSGNTIYF.

V usage is TRBV18 and J usage is TRBJ2-7, with D tentatively TRBD2 (5 bases). The V end lost 11 bases, the J end lost 5 bases, and 22 bases lay between the germline ends. Germline lookup yields CDR1 KGHSH and CDR2 LQKENI. This CDR3 is built from 14 residues. CDR3 in amino acids: CARPRSGNNDEQYF. CDR3 bases: TGTGCCCGACCAAGGTCCGGGAATAACGACGAGCAGTACTTC.

This chain uses TRBV4-1 with TRBJ2-5; maybe TRBD2 (5 bases). The V gene's germline CDR1 is MGHRA and CDR2 YSYEKL. The CDR3 runs to 14 residues. Trimming took off 4 bases at V and 5 bases at J, with 14 bases between the two ends. The CDR3 sequence: CASSLLAGLETQYF. Written as DNA, the CDR3 is TGCGCCAGCAGCCTCCTAGCCGGGCTGGAGACCCAGTACTTC.

The chain links TRBV30 to TRBJ1-2; D is possibly TRBD1 (6 bases). This CDR3 spans 14 amino acids. The germline V gene encodes CDR1 GTSNPN and CDR2 SVGIG (reference sequence). The V end was cut by 5 bases, the J end by 5 bases, with 18 bases between. The CDR3 DNA reads as TGTGCCTGGGAGGTGGGATTTAGGGGGTATGGCTACACCTTC. Amino acids: CAWEVGFRGYGYTF.

In nucleotides, the CDR3 is TGTGCCAGTAGTTTGATGGGCGAGCAGTTCTTC. This sequence encodes CASSLMGEQFF. J is TRBJ2-1 and V is TRBV19; D is undetermined. CDR3 size: 11 residues. With 5 bases removed from V and 10 bases from J, the gap between germline ends came to 9 bases. Germline lookup yields CDR1 LNHDA and CDR2 SQIVND (reference sequence).

This chain uses TRBV19 with TRBJ1-1, with 10 bases fitting TRBD1. This CDR3 contains 15 residues. Germline values: CDR1 LNHDA, CDR2 SQIVND (reference sequence). The V gene end was trimmed by 5 bases and the J gene end by 6 bases; junction bases not matched to a gene: 9. The CDR3 is CASSPRQGAFAEAFF. In nucleotides, the CDR3 is TGTGCCAGTAGTCCCCGACAGGGGGCGTTCGCTGAAGCTTTCTTT.

The J gene is TRBJ2-1, the V gene TRBV5-1; D is uncertain. Germline V CDR1 and CDR2: SGHRS, YFSETQ. The germline V and J ends were trimmed by 0 bases and 5 bases, with 9 bases remaining between them. There are 14 residues in the CDR3. The CDR3 region is CASSLGGAHNEQFF. The CDR3 DNA follows: TGCGCCAGCAGCTTGGGTGGAGCCCACAATGAGCAGTTCTTC.

The rearrangement uses TRBV18 and TRBJ2-1; 9 bases are a match to TRBD2. V trimming: 1 base; J trimming: 6 bases; junction bases outside the gene matches: 10. The germline CDR1 and CDR2 sequences are KGHSH and LQKENI. This CDR3 contains 17 residues. The CDR3 is CASSPQGLAGGSNEQFF. The CDR3 DNA is TGTGCCAGCTCACCACAAGGTCTGGCGGGGGGGTCCAATGAGCAGTTCTTC. Drawing the rest from reference TRBV18 and TRBJ2-1, the complete variable domain is NAGVMQNPRHLVRRRGQEARLRCSPMKGHSHVYWYRQLPEEGLKFMVYLQKENIIDESGMPKERFSAEFPKEGPSILRIQQVVRGDSAAYFCASSPQGLAGGSNEQFFGPGTRLTVL.

This chain uses TRBV5-4 with TRBJ2-3; possible D gene TRBD1, 5 bases. CDR1 is SGHNT, CDR2 YYREEE, per germline (reference sequence). This CDR3 region has 14 residues. V lost 1 base and J 4 bases, leaving 10 bases between the germline ends. The CDR3 DNA reads TGTGCCAGCAGCTTGCCGCAGGGCGCAGATACGCAGTATTTT. It codes for CASSLPQGADTQYF.